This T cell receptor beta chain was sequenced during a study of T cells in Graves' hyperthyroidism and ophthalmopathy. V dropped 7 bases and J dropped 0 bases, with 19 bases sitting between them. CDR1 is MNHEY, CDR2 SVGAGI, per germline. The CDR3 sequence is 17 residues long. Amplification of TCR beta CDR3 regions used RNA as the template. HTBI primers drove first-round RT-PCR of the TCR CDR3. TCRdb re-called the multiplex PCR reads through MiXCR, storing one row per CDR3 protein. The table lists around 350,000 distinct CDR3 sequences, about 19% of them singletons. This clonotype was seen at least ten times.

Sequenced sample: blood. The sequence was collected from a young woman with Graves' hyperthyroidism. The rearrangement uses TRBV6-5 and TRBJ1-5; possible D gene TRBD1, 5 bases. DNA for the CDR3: TGTGCCAGCACTAATCGACCCGGGGGGTATAGCAATCAGCCCCAGCATTTT. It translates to CASTNRPGGYSNQPQHF.